This TCR beta chain was identified in a study of OX40 agonist ivuxolimab in advanced cancers. As for the study in general: Two patients with cutaneous melanoma and one with hepatocellular carcinoma, three in total, showed partial responses.

Trimming took 3 bases from V and 14 from J; bases not matched to a gene: 12. This CDR3 is built from 13 residues. Germline CDR1 and CDR2: SGHKS and YYEKEE (reference sequence). This table comes from immunoSEQ multiplex PCR, and its TCRdb copy is limited to in-frame clones, with some not included. The table includes about 34,000 clones, around 90% detected once. The source material was CD4+ or CD8+ T cells sorted from blood, sampled in a trial of the OX40 agonist ivuxolimab. The clonotype was recovered from an adult with an advanced solid tumor such as melanoma, head and neck, liver or kidney cancer. The V call is TRBV5-5, the J call TRBJ1-1; 8 positions agree with TRBD1. The CDR3 DNA sequence: TGTGCCAGCAGCTCCACCGGGACAGGCGAACCGTTCTTT. It encodes CASSSTGTGEPFF.